A selection of T cell receptor beta chains follows, all from one sample in a study of type 1 regulatory T cells. Their cognate antigens are unknown. TCRdb reprocessed the reads with MiXCR, giving one entry per CDR3 protein. The repertoire holds some 60,000 distinct CDR3 sequences, with 62% as singletons. Sequencing used cultured non-Tr1 T cells, either the whole culture or a sorted T cell fraction (not recorded which). These TCRs come from a human donor in good health. The CDR3 runs from the conserved cysteine through the conserved F or W. The D gene is left open where the match is weak. Size tells how often a clone was seen (once, few, many) or the class of an expanded clone, and some rows leave it out.

v_gene: TRBV20-1; abundance: -; j_gene: TRBJ2-2; d_gene: TRBD2; CDR3nt: TGCAGTGCCGACCCTAGCGGTCACGGGGAGCTGTTTTTT; CDR3aa: CSADPSGHGELFF
v_gene: TRBV7-3; abundance: -; j_gene: TRBJ1-2; d_gene: TRBD1; CDR3nt: TGTGCCAGCAGCTCCCGGGACAGGGCCTATGGCTACACCTTC; CDR3aa: CASSSRDRAYGYTF
v_gene: TRBV20-1; abundance: -; j_gene: TRBJ1-1; d_gene: -; CDR3nt: TGCAGTGCTAGAGGTGGGCAGGGTCCTGAAGCTTTCTTT; CDR3aa: CSARGGQGPEAFF
v_gene: TRBV10-3; abundance: -; j_gene: TRBJ2-7; d_gene: -; CDR3nt: TGTGCCATCAGACCGGGGCTTAGCTCCTACGAGCAGTACTTC; CDR3aa: CAIRPGLSSYEQYF
v_gene: TRBV10-1; abundance: -; j_gene: TRBJ2-1; d_gene: -; CDR3nt: TGCGCCAGCAGCTCGGGCCAAAACAATGAGCAGTTCTTC; CDR3aa: CASSSGQNNEQFF
v_gene: TRBV4-1; abundance: -; j_gene: TRBJ2-7; d_gene: TRBD1; CDR3nt: TGCGCCAGCAGCCAAGCTTCGGGACAGGGGGCCCGCGAGCAGTACTTC; CDR3aa: CASSQASGQGAREQYF
v_gene: TRBV12-3/TRBV12-4; abundance: -; j_gene: TRBJ2-1; d_gene: -; CDR3nt: TGTGCCAGCTGTTTAGTTCGGCATCTGAGCTCCTACAATGAGCAGTTCTTC; CDR3aa: CASCLVRHLSSYNEQFF
v_gene: TRBV9; abundance: -; j_gene: TRBJ2-3; d_gene: TRBD1; CDR3nt: TGTGCCAGCAGCGTAGCTCCGAGACAGGGGGCAACAGATACGCAGTATTTT; CDR3aa: CASSVAPRQGATDTQYF
v_gene: TRBV19; abundance: -; j_gene: TRBJ1-5; d_gene: -; CDR3nt: TGTGCCAGTAGTGAGGGGAGACCTAGCAATCAGCCCCAGCATTTT; CDR3aa: CASSEGRPSNQPQHF
v_gene: TRBV15; abundance: few; j_gene: TRBJ2-1; d_gene: TRBD2; CDR3nt: TGTGCCACCAGGCCCGGGACTAACAATGAGCAGTTCTTC; CDR3aa: CATRPGTNNEQFF
v_gene: TRBV6-5; abundance: many; j_gene: TRBJ2-5; d_gene: TRBD2; CDR3nt: TGTGCCAGCAGTCGTGGACTAGCGGGAGGCCAAGAGACCCAGTACTTC; CDR3aa: CASSRGLAGGQETQYF
v_gene: TRBV28; abundance: -; j_gene: TRBJ2-7; d_gene: -; CDR3nt: TGTGCCAGCAACTTGCCGACAGGCTACGAGCAGTACTTC; CDR3aa: CASNLPTGYEQYF
v_gene: TRBV20-1; abundance: once; j_gene: TRBJ1-5; d_gene: -; CDR3nt: TGCAGTGCTAACACAGGGTGGAATCAGCCCCAGCATTTT; CDR3aa: CSANTGWNQPQHF
v_gene: TRBV28; abundance: once; j_gene: TRBJ2-1; d_gene: TRBD2; CDR3nt: TGTGCCAGCAGTTTATCCGGGACTAGCGTGGATGAGCAGTTCTTC; CDR3aa: CASSLSGTSVDEQFF
v_gene: TRBV5-1; abundance: -; j_gene: TRBJ2-3; d_gene: -; CDR3nt: TGCGCCAGCTTACCGGGACTTAGCACAGATACGCAGTATTTT; CDR3aa: CASLPGLSTDTQYF
v_gene: TRBV27; abundance: -; j_gene: TRBJ1-5; d_gene: -; CDR3nt: TGTGCCAGCAGTTTCAGGGCCGGTCAGCCCCAGCATTTT; CDR3aa: CASSFRAGQPQHF
v_gene: TRBV20-1; abundance: once; j_gene: TRBJ2-5; d_gene: -; CDR3nt: TGCAGTGCTACCCGGAACCAAGAGACCCAGTACTTC; CDR3aa: CSATRNQETQYF
v_gene: TRBV19; abundance: -; j_gene: TRBJ2-3; d_gene: -; CDR3nt: TGTGCCAGTAGACCAGGACAGTATAGCACAGATACGCAGTATTTT; CDR3aa: CASRPGQYSTDTQYF
v_gene: TRBV2; abundance: -; j_gene: TRBJ1-5; d_gene: -; CDR3nt: TGTGCCAGCAGTGAAGCGCCCAGGGTACAGCCCCAGCATTTT; CDR3aa: CASSEAPRVQPQHF
v_gene: TRBV20-1; abundance: -; j_gene: TRBJ2-7; d_gene: -; CDR3nt: TGCAGTGCTAGAGATTTTGGGAGGTCAGAGCGCGAGCAGTACTTC; CDR3aa: CSARDFGRSEREQYF
v_gene: TRBV20-1; abundance: medium-sized; j_gene: TRBJ2-7; d_gene: -; CDR3nt: TGCAGTGCTAGATTCCTCACCTACGAGCAGTACTTC; CDR3aa: CSARFLTYEQYF
v_gene: TRBV20-1; abundance: -; j_gene: TRBJ2-3; d_gene: TRBD1; CDR3nt: TGCAGTGCGCCGGGACAGAGCTACTTAGGCGCGCAGTATTTT; CDR3aa: CSAPGQSYLGAQYF
v_gene: TRBV20-1; abundance: -; j_gene: TRBJ2-3; d_gene: -; CDR3nt: TGCAGTGCTAGCCCGCAGGGCACAGATACGCAGTATTTT; CDR3aa: CSASPQGTDTQYF
v_gene: TRBV23-1; abundance: -; j_gene: TRBJ2-1; d_gene: -; CDR3nt: TGCGCCAGCCTCCGTTGGGCCGGCAGCTCCTACAATGAGCAGTTCTTC; CDR3aa: CASLRWAGSSYNEQFF
v_gene: TRBV19; abundance: -; j_gene: TRBJ1-4; d_gene: -; CDR3nt: TGTGCCAGTAGTATATCTCACAGCCAAAATGAAAAACTGTTTTTT; CDR3aa: CASSISHSQNEKLFF
v_gene: TRBV3-1; abundance: many; j_gene: TRBJ1-6; d_gene: TRBD1; CDR3nt: TGTGCCAGCAGCCCCCCGGGACAGGAAAATTCACCCCTCCACTTT; CDR3aa: CASSPPGQENSPLHF
v_gene: TRBV20-1; abundance: -; j_gene: TRBJ2-7; d_gene: TRBD2; CDR3nt: TGCAGTGCTAGGCCCGCCCGGGCGGGAGGGATAGCGGCCGAGCAGTACTTC; CDR3aa: CSARPARAGGIAAEQYF
v_gene: TRBV20-1; abundance: -; j_gene: TRBJ2-7; d_gene: TRBD2; CDR3nt: TGCAGTGCTAGAGATCGTCCAAGAACTAGCGGGAGGGAAGGGTACGAGCAGTACTTC; CDR3aa: CSARDRPRTSGREGYEQYF
v_gene: TRBV12-3/TRBV12-4; abundance: few; j_gene: TRBJ1-2; d_gene: TRBD1; CDR3nt: TGTGCCAGCACCCGGGACAGGGGGAGCTATGGCTACACCTTC; CDR3aa: CASTRDRGSYGYTF
v_gene: TRBV18; abundance: -; j_gene: TRBJ2-3; d_gene: -; CDR3nt: TGTGCCAGCTCACCTTACAGGGGAAGGGCTAGCGGAAGCACAGATACGCAGTATTTT; CDR3aa: CASSPYRGRASGSTDTQYF
v_gene: TRBV6-1; abundance: -; j_gene: TRBJ1-1; d_gene: -; CDR3nt: TGTGCCAGCCGCGAATCGGGGGATGAAGCTTTCTTT; CDR3aa: CASRESGDEAFF
v_gene: TRBV5-5; abundance: -; j_gene: TRBJ2-1; d_gene: TRBD2; CDR3nt: TGTGCCAACAGCTTGGTTAGCACTAGCGGCATGAATGAGCAGTTCTTC; CDR3aa: CANSLVSTSGMNEQFF
v_gene: TRBV27; abundance: -; j_gene: TRBJ2-1; d_gene: TRBD2; CDR3nt: TGTGCCAGCAGACTAGCGGGGGCCGATGAGCAGTTCTTC; CDR3aa: CASRLAGADEQFF
v_gene: TRBV6-5; abundance: -; j_gene: TRBJ1-6; d_gene: TRBD1; CDR3nt: TGTGCCAGCAGTTACTCGCCAGGGGGGAATTCACCCCTCCACTTT; CDR3aa: CASSYSPGGNSPLHF
v_gene: TRBV5-1; abundance: -; j_gene: TRBJ2-2; d_gene: TRBD2; CDR3nt: TGCGCCAGCAGCAGGGGACTAGCGGAGACCGGGGAGCTGTTTTTT; CDR3aa: CASSRGLAETGELFF
v_gene: TRBV2; abundance: -; j_gene: TRBJ2-1; d_gene: -; CDR3nt: TGTGCCAGCCACCTAGCGAATGAGCAGTTCTTC; CDR3aa: CASHLANEQFF
v_gene: TRBV11-2; abundance: -; j_gene: TRBJ2-5; d_gene: TRBD1; CDR3nt: TGTGCCAGCAGCTCACCTTCAAACAGGGGGCCATACTCGGGGGAGACCCAGTACTTC; CDR3aa: CASSSPSNRGPYSGETQYF
v_gene: TRBV9; abundance: -; j_gene: TRBJ1-1; d_gene: -; CDR3nt: TGTGCCAGCAGCGCCCTTCAGGGGAACACTGAAGCTTTCTTT; CDR3aa: CASSALQGNTEAFF
v_gene: TRBV27; abundance: few; j_gene: TRBJ2-1; d_gene: TRBD1; CDR3nt: TGTGCCAGCAGTGTTCGAGACAGGGCTAGACCCTACAATGAGCAGTTCTTC; CDR3aa: CASSVRDRARPYNEQFF
v_gene: TRBV5-4; abundance: -; j_gene: TRBJ2-1; d_gene: -; CDR3nt: TGTGCCAGCAGCTTGGATTCTAGCCGCGGTGAGCAGTTCTTC; CDR3aa: CASSLDSSRGEQFF
v_gene: TRBV6-1; abundance: -; j_gene: TRBJ2-7; d_gene: -; CDR3nt: TGTGCCAGCAGTGCCGAGGGCTACGAGCAGTACTTC; CDR3aa: CASSAEGYEQYF
v_gene: TRBV18; abundance: -; j_gene: TRBJ2-2; d_gene: TRBD2; CDR3nt: TGTGCCAGCTCACCAGTCGTCGGGAGGGTCGGCGGGGAGCTGTTTTTT; CDR3aa: CASSPVVGRVGGELFF
v_gene: TRBV20-1; abundance: -; j_gene: TRBJ2-3; d_gene: -; CDR3nt: TGCAGTGCTACCCGGGTCTTAGGAGGTAGAGGCACAGATACGCAGTATTTT; CDR3aa: CSATRVLGGRGTDTQYF
v_gene: TRBV19; abundance: -; j_gene: TRBJ2-4; d_gene: TRBD2; CDR3nt: TGTGCCAGTAGAATAGGCGGGAGGGCCAACATTCAGTACTTC; CDR3aa: CASRIGGRANIQYF
v_gene: TRBV7-8; abundance: few; j_gene: TRBJ2-1; d_gene: -; CDR3nt: TGTGCCAGCAGCTTAGATGGGGGAACTTACAATGAGCAGTTCTTC; CDR3aa: CASSLDGGTYNEQFF
v_gene: TRBV10-3; abundance: -; j_gene: TRBJ2-1; d_gene: TRBD2; CDR3nt: TGTGCCATCGGTACGACTAGCGGGCAGGGGAGGAATGAGCAGTTCTTC; CDR3aa: CAIGTTSGQGRNEQFF
v_gene: TRBV20-1; abundance: -; j_gene: TRBJ2-7; d_gene: -; CDR3nt: TGCAGCGCGGGACTCTCAAGCTCCTACGAGCAGTACTTC; CDR3aa: CSAGLSSSYEQYF
v_gene: TRBV4-1; abundance: -; j_gene: TRBJ1-6; d_gene: -; CDR3nt: TGCGCCAGCAGCCAAGTTGGCTTACTAGGCTCACCCCTCCGCTTT; CDR3aa: CASSQVGLLGSPLRF
v_gene: TRBV7-8; abundance: -; j_gene: TRBJ2-5; d_gene: -; CDR3nt: TGTGCCAGCAGCTTAATGGCCCTCCAAGAGACCCAGTACTTC; CDR3aa: CASSLMALQETQYF
v_gene: TRBV30; abundance: -; j_gene: TRBJ1-3; d_gene: -; CDR3nt: TGTGCCTGGAGTGTAAAAGGAGACGGAAACACCATATATTTT; CDR3aa: CAWSVKGDGNTIYF
v_gene: TRBV14; abundance: -; j_gene: TRBJ2-3; d_gene: -; CDR3nt: TGTGCCAGCAGCCAAGTTAAGCATACGCAGTATTTT; CDR3aa: CASSQVKHTQYF
v_gene: TRBV29-1; abundance: -; j_gene: TRBJ2-5; d_gene: -; CDR3nt: TGCAGCGCTCGGATGGGAGAAGAGACCCAGTACTTC; CDR3aa: CSARMGEETQYF
v_gene: TRBV29-1; abundance: few; j_gene: TRBJ2-1; d_gene: -; CDR3nt: TGCAGCGTCGGCCCGGGGCGGTCTCCCGGTGAGCAGTTCTTC; CDR3aa: CSVGPGRSPGEQFF
v_gene: TRBV7-8; abundance: -; j_gene: TRBJ2-5; d_gene: TRBD2; CDR3nt: TGTGCCAGCAGCCGGACTAGCGGAGGGGCAGAGACCCAGTACTTC; CDR3aa: CASSRTSGGAETQYF
v_gene: TRBV6-6; abundance: -; j_gene: TRBJ2-1; d_gene: TRBD1; CDR3nt: TGTGCCAGCAGAGGGCCCGGGACAGAGAGAAACAATGAGCAGTTCTTC; CDR3aa: CASRGPGTERNNEQFF